This T cell receptor beta chain was sequenced in a study of post-analysis software for immune sequencing data. Notes on the study in general: Four or five TRBV segments (TRBV5-6, TRBV5-1 and TRBV20-1 among them) occurred more frequently in patients than in controls. When compared against controls, multiple sclerosis patients showed significantly lower normalized Chao1 diversity.

This clonotype was detected only a few times. Its antigen is unidentified. V was shortened by 3 bases and J by 1 base, with 10 bases between the two germline ends. The CDR3 runs to 14 residues. Germline CDR1 LGHDT, CDR2 YNNKEL (reference sequence). Sequencing libraries made from TCR beta cDNA carried unique molecular identifiers. TCRdb recomputed calls from the PCR reads with MiXCR, one row per CDR3 protein. This table holds under 900,000 distinct CDR3 sequences, approximately 57% found once. The source is a girl aged 10 to 17 with multiple sclerosis. The chain is built from TRBV3-1 and TRBJ2-7; the D gene is possibly TRBD1 (5 bases). Sequencing was done on a sample of blood. The CDR3 DNA reads as TGTGCCAGCAGCCATGGACACCTATCCTACGAGCAGTACTTC. Translation: CASSHGHLSYEQYF.